This T cell receptor (beta chain) was captured in a study of response to subunit inactivated influenza vaccine. This CDR3 is 13 amino acids long. V dropped 6 bases and J dropped 8; count of bases not matched to a gene: 6. A single record per CDR3 protein comes from TCRdb applying MiXCR to the RT-PCR reads. The data contain about 310,000 distinct CDR3 sequences, approximately 23% of them seen just once; the ten biggest clones take up approximately 10%. This TCR was recovered from a man between 50 and 75 years old who received an inactivated influenza vaccine. The rearrangement links TRBV12-3 or TRBV12-4 to TRBJ2-1; TRBD2 aligns across 8 bases. The sequencing used PBMCs from blood, collected about 19 months after vaccination. The CDR3 DNA sequence: TGTGCCAGCAGGCGAGCGGGAGTCCATGAGCAGTTCTTC. Its translation is CASRRAGVHEQFF.